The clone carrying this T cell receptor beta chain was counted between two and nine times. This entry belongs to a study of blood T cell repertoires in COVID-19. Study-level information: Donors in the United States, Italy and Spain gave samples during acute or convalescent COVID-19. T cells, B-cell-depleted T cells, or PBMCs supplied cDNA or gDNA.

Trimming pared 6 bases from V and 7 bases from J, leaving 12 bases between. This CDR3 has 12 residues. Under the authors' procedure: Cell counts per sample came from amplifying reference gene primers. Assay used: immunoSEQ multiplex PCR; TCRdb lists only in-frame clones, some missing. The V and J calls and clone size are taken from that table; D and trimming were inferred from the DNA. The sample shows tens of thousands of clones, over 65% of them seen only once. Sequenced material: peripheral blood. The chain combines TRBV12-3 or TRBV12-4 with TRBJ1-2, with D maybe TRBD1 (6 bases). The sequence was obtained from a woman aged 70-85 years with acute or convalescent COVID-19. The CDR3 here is CASSRIRGGYTF. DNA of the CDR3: TGTGCCAGCAGCCGGATCAGGGGTGGCTACACCTTC.